The entry below describes one T cell receptor (beta chain). This CDR3 region has 15 residues. J lost 9 bases, V lost 4 bases, and 6 bases had no gene match. The V gene's germline CDR1 is SGDLS and CDR2 YYNGEE. The sample is drawn from a study of blood T cell repertoires in COVID-19. Across the study: Whether acute or convalescent, the COVID-19 samples came from the United States, Italy and Spain. In each case, the material was cDNA or gDNA derived from T cells, B-cell-depleted T cells, or PBMCs.

In the study's own analysis: Amplification of reference gene primers was used by the study to estimate nucleated cell counts. Libraries were prepared by immunoSEQ multiplex PCR; TCRdb keeps only in-frame clonotypes and omits some of them. V and J calls and clone size come straight from that table; D and trimming were deduced from the DNA. Seen here are just over 300,000 clones, about 90% observed once, and the top ten hold roughly 2.3%. Input material: peripheral blood. V gene TRBV9 combines with J gene TRBJ2-2, with 13 positions matching TRBD2. The receptor was isolated from a man aged 18-30 years with active or convalescent COVID-19. CDR3 protein: CASSPGTSGVRELFF. The CDR3 region has the DNA TGTGCCAGCAGCCCCGGGACTAGCGGGGTCCGGGAGCTGTTTTTT.